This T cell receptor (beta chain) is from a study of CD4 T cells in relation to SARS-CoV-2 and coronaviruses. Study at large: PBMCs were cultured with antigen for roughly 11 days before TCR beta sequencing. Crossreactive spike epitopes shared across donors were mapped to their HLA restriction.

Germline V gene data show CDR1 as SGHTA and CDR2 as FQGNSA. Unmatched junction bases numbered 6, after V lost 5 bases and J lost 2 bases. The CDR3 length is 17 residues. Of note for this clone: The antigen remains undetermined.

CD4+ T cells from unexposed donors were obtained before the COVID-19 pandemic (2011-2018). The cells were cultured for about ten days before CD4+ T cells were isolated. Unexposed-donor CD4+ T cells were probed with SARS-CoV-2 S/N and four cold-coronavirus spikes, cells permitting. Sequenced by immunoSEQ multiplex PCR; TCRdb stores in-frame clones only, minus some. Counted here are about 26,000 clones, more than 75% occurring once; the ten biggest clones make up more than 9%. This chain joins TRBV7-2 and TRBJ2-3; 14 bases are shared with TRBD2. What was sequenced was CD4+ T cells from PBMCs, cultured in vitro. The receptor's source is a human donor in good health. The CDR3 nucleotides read TGTGCCAGCAGCACGGGACTAGCGGGGGCGATCACAGATACGCAGTATTTT. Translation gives CASSTGLAGAITDTQYF. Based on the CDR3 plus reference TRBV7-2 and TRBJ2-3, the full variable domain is GAGVSQSPSNKVTEKGKDVELRCDPISGHTALYWYRQSLGQGLEFLIYFQGNSAPDKSGLPSDRFSAERTGGSVSTLTIQRTQQEDSAVYLCASSTGLAGAITDTQYFGPGTRLTVL.